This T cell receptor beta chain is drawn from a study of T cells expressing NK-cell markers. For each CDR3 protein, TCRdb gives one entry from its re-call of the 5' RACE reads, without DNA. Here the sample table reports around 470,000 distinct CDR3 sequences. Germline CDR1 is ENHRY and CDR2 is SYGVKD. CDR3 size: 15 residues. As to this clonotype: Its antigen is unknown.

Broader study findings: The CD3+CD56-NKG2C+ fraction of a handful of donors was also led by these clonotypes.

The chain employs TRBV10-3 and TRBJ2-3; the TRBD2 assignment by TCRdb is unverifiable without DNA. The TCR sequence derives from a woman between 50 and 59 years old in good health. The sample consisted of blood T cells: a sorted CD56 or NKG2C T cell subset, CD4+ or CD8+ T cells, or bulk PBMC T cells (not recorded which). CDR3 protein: CAIRPGTSGSGTQYF.